These 19 T cell receptor beta chains originate from one sample sequenced in a study of T cells expressing NK-cell markers. TCRdb re-called the 5' RACE reads and gives one entry per CDR3 protein, without DNA. The repertoire table contains 250,000 or so distinct CDR3 sequences. The sequencing sample was made of blood T cells: a sorted CD56 or NKG2C T cell subset, CD4+ or CD8+ T cells, or bulk PBMC T cells (not recorded which). These receptors were obtained from a woman between 18 and 69 years old in good health.

V usage is TRBV4-1 and J usage is TRBJ2-4; TCRdb indicates TRBD1, and absent DNA this call remains unverified. In germline, CDR1 is MGHRA, CDR2 YSYEKL. The CDR3 spans 20 residues. The CDR3 loop reads CASSQITGTGEILAKNIQYF.

The chain uses TRBV3-1 and TRBJ1-5. This CDR3 contains 16 residues. The germline gives CDR1 LGHDT, CDR2 YNNKEL (reference sequence). This chain's CDR3 is CASSPLLPQNNQPQHF.

The chain couples TRBV7-2 to TRBJ2-3. The CDR3 totals 15 residues. Germline V gene data show CDR1 as SGHTA and CDR2 as FQGNSA. The CDR3 here is CASSFRVGGADTQYF.

CDR3 residues: CASSSGLANTGELFF. The genes are TRBV11-2 and TRBJ2-2; absent DNA, TCRdb's TRBD2 call cannot be checked. The CDR3 runs to 15 residues. Germline V lookup: CDR1 SGHAT, CDR2 FQNNGV.

V and J are TRBV5-1 and TRBJ1-2. The CDR3 spans 13 residues. Germline CDR1 SGHRS, CDR2 YFSETQ. The CDR3 spells CASRTAMDYGYTF.

V gene TRBV6-5 combines with J gene TRBJ2-5; no DNA is available, so the TRBD2 call from TCRdb remains unchecked. The CDR3 consists of 15 residues. Germline V lookup: CDR1 MNHEY, CDR2 SVGAGI. The CDR3 loop is CASCYSGHPKETQYF.

The chain joins TRBV20-1 to TRBJ1-5; TCRdb's D call, TRBD1, is unchecked because there is no DNA. Germline CDR1 DFQATT, CDR2 SNEGSKA (reference sequence). CDR3 length: 14 amino acids. The CDR3 region is CSATGPGSNQPQHF.

This chain joins TRBV12-3 or TRBV12-4 and TRBJ2-2; TCRdb lists TRBD1, though no DNA is available to test this call. CDR3 length equals 15 residues. The CDR3 spells CASSLRGADTGELFF.

The chain uses TRBV12-3 or TRBV12-4 and TRBJ1-2. This CDR3 spans 12 amino acids. CDR3 sequence reads: CASSSGFYGYTF.

V gene TRBV11-2 combines with J gene TRBJ1-1; TCRdb's D call, TRBD1, is unchecked because there is no DNA. The CDR3 is made up of 13 amino acids. Germline V CDR1 and CDR2: SGHAT, FQNNGV. The CDR3 is CASRAQGRGEAFF.

The V gene is TRBV5-1, the J gene TRBJ2-7; checking the TCRdb D call of TRBD2 is not possible without DNA. The CDR3 length is 15 residues. The germline CDR1 and CDR2 sequences are SGHRS and YFSETQ. The CDR3: CASSPLAGGPVEQYF.

The chain joins TRBV27 to TRBJ1-2; there is no DNA to check the TCRdb D call of TRBD1. The CDR3 length is 15 residues. Germline-derived CDR1 and CDR2 are MNHEY and SMNVEV (reference sequence). CDR3 sequence reads: CASSLQGQGINGYTF.

This chain uses TRBV20-1 with TRBJ1-1. The germline CDR1 and CDR2 sequences are DFQATT and SNEGSKA (reference sequence). The CDR3 sequence is 15 residues long. The CDR3 region is CSARDVEATNTEAFF.

The V call is TRBV30, the J call TRBJ2-3. The germline V gene encodes CDR1 GTSNPN and CDR2 SVGIG (reference sequence). There are 15 residues in the CDR3. CDR3 residues: CAWSGLGASTDTQYF.

The J gene is TRBJ2-1, the V gene TRBV10-3; TCRdb gives TRBD2 as the D gene, but with no DNA this cannot be confirmed. CDR1 is ENHRY and CDR2 is SYGVKD in the germline V gene. The CDR3 consists of 13 residues. The CDR3 loop reads CATGTSGRDEQFF.

The chain is built from TRBV24-1 and TRBJ2-3; TCRdb's D gene call, TRBD1, goes unchecked for lack of DNA. Germline V gene lookup returns CDR1 KGHDR and CDR2 SFDVKD. The CDR3 has 11 residues. CDR3 loop: CATRQGDTQYF.

The chain links TRBV6-1 to TRBJ2-6; the D call from TCRdb, TRBD1, cannot be confirmed without DNA. Germline V gene sequence: CDR1 MNHNS, CDR2 SASEGT. The length of the CDR3 is 15 residues. This CDR3 is CASSRDLSGANVLTF.

This chain links TRBV19 with TRBJ2-5; TCRdb reports TRBD2, a call that lacks DNA to check it against. CDR1 is LNHDA and CDR2 is SQIVND in the germline V gene (reference sequence). CDR3 size: 13 residues. The CDR3: CASGTSWSETQYF. The full variable domain, its missing parts supplied by reference TRBV19 and TRBJ2-5, is DGGITQSPKYLFRKEGQNVTLSCEQNLNHDAMYWYRQDPGQGLRLIYYSQIVNDFQKGDIAEGYSVSREKKESFPLTVTSAQKNPTAFYLCASGTSWSETQYFGPGTRLLVL.

The CDR3 here is CASSQGLSNTGELFF. The genes are TRBV7-2 and TRBJ2-2; absent DNA, TCRdb's TRBD2 call cannot be checked. This CDR3 contains 15 residues. Germline CDR1 SGHTA, CDR2 FQGNSA.